A selection of T cell receptor beta chains follows, all from one sample in a study of blood T cell repertoires in COVID-19. Only in-frame clones appear in the TCRdb table, and some are missing; sequencing was by immunoSEQ multiplex PCR. The data show 120,000 or so clones, with about 83% seen just once and about 10% held by the top ten. The sample comprised peripheral blood. Receptors originate from a man in his fifties or sixties with acute or convalescent COVID-19. CDR3s leave out the opening cysteine and the closing phenylalanine or tryptophan.

TRBJ2-7	TRBV7-2	ASSPGQGHYEQY
TRBJ2-7	TRBV6-5	ASRQTVYEQY
TRBJ1-4	TRBV5-1	ASRQGPAGEKLF
TRBJ2-1	TRBV7-9	ASSQGLVNEQF
TRBJ1-3	TRBV5-1	ASSGMTGTGNTIY
TRBJ2-2	TRBV3-1/TRBV3-2	ASSPTGGSNTGELF
TRBJ2-1	TRBV7-2	ASSAPRGGSNNEQF
TRBJ1-2	TRBV30	AWIPPQGGLNYGYT
TRBJ2-3	TRBV7-6	ASSSVAGEADTQY
TRBJ1-2	TRBV29-1	SVLHYGYT
TRBJ2-1	TRBV6-4	ASSRQGTTRDEQF
TRBJ2-5	TRBV5-1	ASSSRQGAQETQY
TRBJ2-3	TRBV19	ASSAADLPDTQY
TRBJ1-2	TRBV28	ASSTTALGYT
TRBJ1-5	TRBV6-5	ASSLPNQPQH
TRBJ2-5	TRBV9	ASSVVGLQETQY
TRBJ1-5	TRBV28	ASSVGTGVVQPQH
TRBJ1-1	TRBV5-1	ASSLEGRDTEAF
TRBJ2-1	TRBV15	ATSRDRGTGGNEQF
TRBJ2-7	TRBV7-9	ASSQASPYEQY
TRBJ2-1	TRBV19	ASSMRDWVPYNEQF
TRBJ2-1	TRBV7-3	ASSSGLAQNEQF
TRBJ2-5	TRBV4-2	ASSQASTWGVLQETQY
TRBJ1-1	TRBV28	ASTTGVTEAF
TRBJ1-2	TRBV4-1	ASSQQTGIGYGYT
TRBJ1-5	TRBV7-9	ASSPRGFGNQPQH
TRBJ2-5	TRBV5-6	ASSFDRGRGEKETQY
TRBJ2-4	TRBV28	ASSPTGNIQY
TRBJ2-5	TRBV6-5	ASTLLGGSQETQY
TRBJ1-5	TRBV7-2	ASSPRVSAAYSNQPQH
TRBJ2-7	TRBV6-6	ASSYSYRGQHEQY
TRBJ2-5	TRBV19	ASRTSGRSQETQY
TRBJ2-1	TRBV28	ASSLASHYNEQF
TRBJ1-2	TRBV20-1	SASQKGGRGNYYGYT
TRBJ1-6	TRBV15	ATSRGQGAGNSPLH
TRBJ1-1	TRBV29-1	SVEERQAGGTEAF
TRBJ1-2	TRBV5-4	ASSWAGVYGYT
TRBJ1-1	TRBV29-1	SVLPGGTEAF
TRBJ2-5	TRBV9	ASSIGLAGGETQY
TRBJ2-7	TRBV7-6	ASSPGTGMPYEQY
TRBJ2-7	TRBV20-1	SARQVSEQY
TRBJ1-6	TRBV6-5	ASEASSYNSPLH